What follows is one T cell receptor (beta chain) and its context. TCRdb keeps only in-frame clones here, not all; method: immunoSEQ multiplex PCR. The data hold just over 40,000 clones, with approximately 88% observed a single time. Healthy controls were blood donor buffy coats. This specimen comes from a study of STAT5B mutations in CD4+ large granular lymphocyte leukemia. CDR1 and CDR2 (germline): SGHTS, YDEGEE. V was trimmed by 4 bases and J by 8 bases, leaving 15 bases between them. CDR3 size: 13 residues. This sequence originates from a human donor in good health. Input material: CD4+ T cells from blood buffy coats. The rearrangement links TRBV5-8 to TRBJ1-2; D gene uncertain. The CDR3 reads CASSPWNERGYTF. DNA for the CDR3: TGTGCCAGCAGCCCATGGAACGAACGGGGCTACACCTTC.